This T cell receptor (beta chain) was identified during a study of T cell responses to AZD1222 COVID-19 vaccine. Broader study findings: Baseline testing showed seropositivity in only a handful of AZD1222 recipients. Donors skewed white British and female; clonal diversity was possibly underestimated. Regions left unmutated in variants are reportedly the target of nearly half of spike-specific TCRs. An increase in Spike-specific TCR breadth and depth was observed after two AZD1222 doses.

CDR1 is MNHEY and CDR2 is SVGAGI in the germline V gene. This CDR3 is 14 amino acids long. The V end was cut by 3 bases, the J end by 0 bases, with 8 bases between. The protocol was immunoSEQ multiplex PCR, while the TCRdb copy is restricted to in-frame clones and leaves out a portion. Counted here are roughly 150,000 clones, around 90% occurring once; the ten biggest clones make up around 6.3%. As regards this clone: Its antigen is not identified.

The source was peripheral blood, collected 28 days after the second AZD1222 dose. This TCR was sampled from an adult who received the AZD1222 COVID-19 vaccine. This chain uses TRBV6-5 with TRBJ1-1; D ambiguous. The CDR3 sequence is CASSYRRVNTEAFF. The CDR3 bases are TGTGCCAGCAGTTATCGTAGAGTGAACACTGAAGCTTTCTTT.